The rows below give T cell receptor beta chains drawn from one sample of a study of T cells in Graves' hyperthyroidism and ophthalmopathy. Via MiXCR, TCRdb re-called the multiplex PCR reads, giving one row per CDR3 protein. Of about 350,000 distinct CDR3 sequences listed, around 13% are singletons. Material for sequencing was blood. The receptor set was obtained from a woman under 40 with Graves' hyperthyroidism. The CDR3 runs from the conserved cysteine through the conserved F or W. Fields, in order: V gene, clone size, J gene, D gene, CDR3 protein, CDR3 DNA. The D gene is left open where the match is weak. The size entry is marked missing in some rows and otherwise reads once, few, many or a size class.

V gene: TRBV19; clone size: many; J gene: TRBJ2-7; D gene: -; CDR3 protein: CASSSTLGYEQYF; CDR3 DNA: -
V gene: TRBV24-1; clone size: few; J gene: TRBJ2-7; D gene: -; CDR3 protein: CATSLPGRGYEQYF; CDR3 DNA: TGTGCCACCAGTCTGCCAGGGAGGGGGTACGAGCAGTACTTC
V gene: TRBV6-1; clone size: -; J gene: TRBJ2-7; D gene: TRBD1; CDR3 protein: CASSRQGITYEQYF; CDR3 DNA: TGTGCCAGCAGCCGACAGGGGATCACCTACGAGCAGTACTTC
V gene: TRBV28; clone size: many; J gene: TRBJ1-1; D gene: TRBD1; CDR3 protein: CASSLIGGGESMNTEAFF; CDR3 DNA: TGTGCCAGCAGTTTAATAGGGGGCGGTGAAAGTATGAACACTGAAGCTTTCTTT
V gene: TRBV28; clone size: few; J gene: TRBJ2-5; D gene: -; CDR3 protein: CASRTRAGKERETQYF; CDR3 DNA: TGTGCCAGCAGGACCAGGGCGGGAAAGGAACGAGAGACCCAGTACTTC
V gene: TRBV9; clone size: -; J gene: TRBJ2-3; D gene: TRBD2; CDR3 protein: CASSVGLAGGNTDTQYF; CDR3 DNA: TGTGCCAGCAGCGTAGGGCTAGCGGGAGGGAACACAGATACGCAGTATTTT
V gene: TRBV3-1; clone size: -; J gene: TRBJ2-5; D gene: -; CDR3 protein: CASSQDNGETQYF; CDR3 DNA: TGTGCCAGCAGCCAAGATAACGGGGAGACCCAGTACTTC
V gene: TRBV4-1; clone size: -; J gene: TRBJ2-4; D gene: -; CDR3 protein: CASSQGVRNIQYF; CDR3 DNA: TGCGCCAGCAGCCAAGGGGTAAGAAACATTCAGTACTTC
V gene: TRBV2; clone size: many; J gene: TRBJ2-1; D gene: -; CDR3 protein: CASNLWDEQFF; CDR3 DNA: TGTGCCAGCAATCTTTGGGATGAGCAGTTCTTC
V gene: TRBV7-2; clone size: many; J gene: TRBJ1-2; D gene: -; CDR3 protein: CASSPGFEDYGYTF; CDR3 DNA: TGTGCCAGCAGCCCCGGTTTCGAGGACTATGGCTACACCTTC
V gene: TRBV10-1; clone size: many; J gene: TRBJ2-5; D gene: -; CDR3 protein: CASSEGSRLETQYF; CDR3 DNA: TGCGCCAGCAGTGAAGGCAGCCGGCTGGAGACCCAGTACTTC
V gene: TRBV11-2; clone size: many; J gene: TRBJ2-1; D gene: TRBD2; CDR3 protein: CASSLTGLESNEQFF; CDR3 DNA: TGTGCCAGCAGCCTAACGGGACTAGAGTCCAATGAGCAGTTCTTC
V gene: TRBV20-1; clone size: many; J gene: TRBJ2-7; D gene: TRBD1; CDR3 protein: CSASYLINRDRSYEQYF; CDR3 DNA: TGCAGTGCTAGCTATCTCATTAACCGGGACAGGTCCTACGAGCAGTACTTC
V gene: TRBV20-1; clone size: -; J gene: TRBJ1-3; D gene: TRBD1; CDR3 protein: CSANTGAGNTIYF; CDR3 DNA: TGCAGTGCTAACACAGGGGCTGGAAACACCATATATTTT
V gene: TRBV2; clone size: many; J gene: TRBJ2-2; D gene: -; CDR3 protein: CASSVQSGELFF; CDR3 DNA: TGTGCCAGCAGTGTTCAGAGCGGGGAGCTGTTTTTT
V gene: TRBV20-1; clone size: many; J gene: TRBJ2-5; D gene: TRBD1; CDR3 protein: CSAFTGGRETQYF; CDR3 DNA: TGCAGTGCTTTTACAGGGGGACGAGAGACCCAGTACTTC
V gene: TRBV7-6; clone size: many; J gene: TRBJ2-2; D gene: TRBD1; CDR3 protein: CASSPGGNGELFF; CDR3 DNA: TGTGCCAGCAGCCCAGGGGGTAACGGGGAGCTGTTTTTT
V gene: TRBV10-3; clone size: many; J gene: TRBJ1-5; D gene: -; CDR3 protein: CAISESTSGYSNQPQHF; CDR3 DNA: TGTGCCATCAGTGAGTCGACGTCGGGGTATAGCAATCAGCCCCAGCATTTT
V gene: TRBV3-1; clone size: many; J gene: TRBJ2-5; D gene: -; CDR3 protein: CASSPQSVRLETQYF; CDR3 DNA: TGTGCCAGCAGCCCCCAAAGCGTCCGGCTGGAGACCCAGTACTTC
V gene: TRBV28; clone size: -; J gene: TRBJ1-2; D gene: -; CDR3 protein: CASSLPPGLNYGYTF; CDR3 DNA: TGTGCCAGCAGTTTACCTCCGGGGCTTAACTATGGCTACACCTTC
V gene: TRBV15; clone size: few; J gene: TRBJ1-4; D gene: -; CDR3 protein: CATSAGEKLFF; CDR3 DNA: TGTGCCACCAGCGCTGGTGAAAAACTGTTTTTT
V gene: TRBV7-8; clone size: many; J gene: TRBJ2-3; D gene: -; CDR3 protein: CASSSLGGPDTQYF; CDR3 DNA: TGTGCCAGCAGTTCACTAGGCGGCCCAGATACGCAGTATTTT
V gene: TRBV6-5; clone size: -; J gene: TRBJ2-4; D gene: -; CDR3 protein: CASSYQNIQYF; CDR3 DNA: TGTGCCAGCAGTTACCAAAACATTCAGTACTTC
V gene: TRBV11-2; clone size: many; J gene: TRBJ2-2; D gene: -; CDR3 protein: CASSAPQWSGTGELFF; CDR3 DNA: TGTGCCAGCAGCGCCCCTCAGTGGAGCGGAACCGGGGAGCTGTTTTTT
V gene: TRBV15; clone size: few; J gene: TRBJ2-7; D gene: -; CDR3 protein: CATGGGVTYEQYF; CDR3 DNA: TGTGCCACCGGGGGCGGCGTTACCTACGAGCAGTACTTC
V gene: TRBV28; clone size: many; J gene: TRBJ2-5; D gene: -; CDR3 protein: CASGSNGAFDKYF; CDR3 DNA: TGTGCCAGCGGATCAAATGGGGCTTTTGATAAGTACTTC
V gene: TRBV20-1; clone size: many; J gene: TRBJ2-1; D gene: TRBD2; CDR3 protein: CSARDPGLAGADNEQFF; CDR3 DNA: TGCAGTGCTAGAGATCCCGGACTAGCGGGGGCGGACAATGAGCAGTTCTTC
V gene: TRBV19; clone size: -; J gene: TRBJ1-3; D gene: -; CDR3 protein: CASSVVLRGTSSGNTIYF; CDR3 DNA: TGTGCCAGTAGTGTGGTCCTGCGGGGTACTAGCTCTGGAAACACCATATATTTT
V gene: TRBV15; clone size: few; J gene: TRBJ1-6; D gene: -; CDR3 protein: CATSFQGINSPLHF; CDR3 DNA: TGTGCCACCAGCTTTCAGGGGATAAATTCACCCCTCCACTTT
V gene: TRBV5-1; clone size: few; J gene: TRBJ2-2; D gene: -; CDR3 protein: CASSLAPLSAHTGELFF; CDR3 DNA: TGCGCCAGCAGCTTGGCCCCACTATCCGCCCACACCGGGGAGCTGTTTTTT
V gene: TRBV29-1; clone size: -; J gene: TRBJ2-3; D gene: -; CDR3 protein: CSGFGVRAEDTQYF; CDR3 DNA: TGCAGCGGTTTTGGTGTGAGGGCTGAAGATACGCAGTATTTT
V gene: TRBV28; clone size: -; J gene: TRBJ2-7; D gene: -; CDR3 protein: CASSLLTGPTNAYEQYF; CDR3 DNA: TGTGCCAGCAGTTTATTAACGGGACCTACGAACGCCTACGAGCAGTACTTC
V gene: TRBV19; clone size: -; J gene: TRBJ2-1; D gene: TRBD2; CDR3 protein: CASSRAGLAGDGQFF; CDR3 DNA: TGTGCCAGTAGTCGGGCGGGACTAGCGGGGGATGGGCAGTTCTTC
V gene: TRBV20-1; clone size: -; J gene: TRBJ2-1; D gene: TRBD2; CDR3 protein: CSARDLAGAPNNEQFF; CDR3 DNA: TGCAGTGCTAGAGACCTAGCGGGGGCCCCCAACAATGAGCAGTTCTTC
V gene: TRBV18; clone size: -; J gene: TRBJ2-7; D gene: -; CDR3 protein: CASSPPTSFEQYF; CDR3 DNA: TGTGCCAGCTCACCACCGACTAGTTTCGAGCAGTACTTC
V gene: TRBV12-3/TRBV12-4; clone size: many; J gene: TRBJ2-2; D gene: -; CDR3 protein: CASRWTLNTGELFF; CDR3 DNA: TGTGCCAGCAGATGGACCCTGAACACCGGGGAGCTGTTTTTT
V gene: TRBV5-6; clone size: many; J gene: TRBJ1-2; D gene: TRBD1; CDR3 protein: CASSPPRDSGYGYTF; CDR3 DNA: TGTGCCAGCAGCCCCCCCCGGGACAGCGGCTATGGCTACACCTTC
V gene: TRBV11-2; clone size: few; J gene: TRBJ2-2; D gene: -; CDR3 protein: CASATGSNTGELFF; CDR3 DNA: TGTGCCAGCGCCACCGGGTCGAACACCGGGGAGCTGTTTTTT
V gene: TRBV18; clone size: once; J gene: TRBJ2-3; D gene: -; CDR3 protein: CASSPPGNTDTQYF; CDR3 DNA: TGTGCCAGCTCACCACCCGGTAACACAGATACGCAGTATTTT
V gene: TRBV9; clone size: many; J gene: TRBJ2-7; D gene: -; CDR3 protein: CASSVGLGTYEQYF; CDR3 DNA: TGTGCCAGCAGCGTAGGACTAGGTACCTACGAGCAGTACTTC
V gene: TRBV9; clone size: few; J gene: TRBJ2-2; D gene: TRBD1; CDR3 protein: CASSARENRGPGELFF; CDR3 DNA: TGTGCCAGCAGCGCGAGGGAAAACAGGGGACCCGGGGAGCTGTTTTTT